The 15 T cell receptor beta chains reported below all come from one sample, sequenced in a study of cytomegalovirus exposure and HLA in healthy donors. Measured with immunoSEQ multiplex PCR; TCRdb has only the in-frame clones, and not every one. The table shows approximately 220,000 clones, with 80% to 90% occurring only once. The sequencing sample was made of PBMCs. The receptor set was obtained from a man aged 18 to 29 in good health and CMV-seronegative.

The CDR3 region is CASSTQGDGQETQYF. As DNA, the CDR3 is TGTGCCAGCAGTACTCAGGGGGACGGCCAAGAGACCCAGTACTTC. The chain uses TRBV6-5 and TRBJ2-5; 7 nucleotides agree with TRBD1. Trimming cost V 5 bases and J 1 base; bases outside gene matches: 7. Germline V gene sequence: CDR1 MNHEY, CDR2 SVGAGI. This CDR3 region has 15 residues.

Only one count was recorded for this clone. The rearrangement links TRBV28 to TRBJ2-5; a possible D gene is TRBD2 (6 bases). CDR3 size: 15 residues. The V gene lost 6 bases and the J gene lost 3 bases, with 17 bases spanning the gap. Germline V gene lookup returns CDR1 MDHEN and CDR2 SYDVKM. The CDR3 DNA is TGTGCCAGCAGCACCGGGCCCAGGGAGGAAGAGACCCAGTACTTC. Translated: CASSTGPREEETQYF.

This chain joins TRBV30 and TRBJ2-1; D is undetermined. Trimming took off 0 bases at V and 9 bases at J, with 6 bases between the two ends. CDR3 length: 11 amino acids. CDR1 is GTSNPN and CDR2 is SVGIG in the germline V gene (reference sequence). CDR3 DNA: TGTGCCTGGAGTGTATTATCTGAGCAGTTCTTC. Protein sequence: CAWSVLSEQFF.

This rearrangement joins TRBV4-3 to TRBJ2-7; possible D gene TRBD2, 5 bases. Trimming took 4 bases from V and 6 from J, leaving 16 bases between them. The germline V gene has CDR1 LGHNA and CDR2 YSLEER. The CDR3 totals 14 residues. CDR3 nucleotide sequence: TGCGCCAGCAGCCTGGACTCCTTACTGGGCGAGCAGTACTTC. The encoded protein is CASSLDSLLGEQYF.

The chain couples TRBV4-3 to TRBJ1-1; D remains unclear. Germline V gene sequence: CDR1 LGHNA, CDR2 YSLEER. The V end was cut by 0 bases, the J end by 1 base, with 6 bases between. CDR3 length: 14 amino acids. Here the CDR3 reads CASSQDWANTEAFF. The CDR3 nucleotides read TGCGCCAGCAGCCAAGATTGGGCGAACACTGAAGCTTTCTTT.

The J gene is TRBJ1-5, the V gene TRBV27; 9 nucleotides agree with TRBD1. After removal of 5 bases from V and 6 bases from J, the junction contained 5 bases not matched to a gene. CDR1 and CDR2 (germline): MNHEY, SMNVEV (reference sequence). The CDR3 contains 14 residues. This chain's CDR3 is CASSVTGGGQPQHF. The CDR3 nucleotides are TGTGCCAGCAGTGTCACAGGGGGCGGTCAGCCCCAGCATTTT.

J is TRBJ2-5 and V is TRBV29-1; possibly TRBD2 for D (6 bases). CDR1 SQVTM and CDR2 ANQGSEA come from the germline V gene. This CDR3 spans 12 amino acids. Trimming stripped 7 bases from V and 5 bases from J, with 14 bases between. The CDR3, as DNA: TGCAGCGCCCAACTAGCCGGGGAGACCCAGTACTTC. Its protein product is CSAQLAGETQYF.

CDR3 sequence: CASSTGISYEQYF. CDR3 DNA sequence: TGTGCCAGCAGCACAGGGATATCCTACGAGCAGTACTTC. This chain uses TRBV6-1 with TRBJ2-7, with a tentative D call TRBD1 (6 bases). Per germline, CDR1 MNHNS and CDR2 SASEGT. Between the trimmed V and J ends, which lost 6 bases and 1 base, there was a span of 10 bases. CDR3 length equals 13 residues.

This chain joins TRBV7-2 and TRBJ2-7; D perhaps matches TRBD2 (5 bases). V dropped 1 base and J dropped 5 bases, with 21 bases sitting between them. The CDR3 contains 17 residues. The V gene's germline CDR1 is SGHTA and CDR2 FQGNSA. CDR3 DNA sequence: TGTGCCAGCAGCTTAGGGCACATTATAGCCCGAGGGAACGAGCAGTACTTC. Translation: CASSLGHIIARGNEQYF.

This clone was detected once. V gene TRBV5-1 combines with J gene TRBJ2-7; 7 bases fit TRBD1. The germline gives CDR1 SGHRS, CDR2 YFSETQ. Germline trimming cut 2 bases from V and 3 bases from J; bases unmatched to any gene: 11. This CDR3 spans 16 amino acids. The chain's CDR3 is CASSFRDSFLVYEQYF. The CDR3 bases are TGCGCCAGCAGCTTCCGGGACAGCTTCTTGGTCTACGAGCAGTACTTC.

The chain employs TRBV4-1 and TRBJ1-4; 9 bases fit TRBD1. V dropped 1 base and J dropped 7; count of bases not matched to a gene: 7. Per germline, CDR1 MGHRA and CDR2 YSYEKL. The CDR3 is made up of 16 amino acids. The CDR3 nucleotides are TGCGCCAGCAGCCAAGGACAGGGGGTGTCCGGTGAAAAACTGTTTTTT. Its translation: CASSQGQGVSGEKLFF.

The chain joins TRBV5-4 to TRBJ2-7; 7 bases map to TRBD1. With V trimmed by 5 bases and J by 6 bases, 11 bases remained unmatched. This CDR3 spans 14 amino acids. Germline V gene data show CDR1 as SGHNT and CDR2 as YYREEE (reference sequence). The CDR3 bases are TGTGCCAGCAGTCGTAAGACAGGGAATGGCGAGCAGTACTTC. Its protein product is CASSRKTGNGEQYF.

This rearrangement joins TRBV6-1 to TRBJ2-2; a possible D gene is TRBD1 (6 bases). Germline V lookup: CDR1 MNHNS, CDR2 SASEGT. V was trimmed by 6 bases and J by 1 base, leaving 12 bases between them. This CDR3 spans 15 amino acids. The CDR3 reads CASRTGSLNTGELFF. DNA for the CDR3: TGTGCCAGCAGAACAGGGTCCCTGAACACCGGGGAGCTGTTTTTT.

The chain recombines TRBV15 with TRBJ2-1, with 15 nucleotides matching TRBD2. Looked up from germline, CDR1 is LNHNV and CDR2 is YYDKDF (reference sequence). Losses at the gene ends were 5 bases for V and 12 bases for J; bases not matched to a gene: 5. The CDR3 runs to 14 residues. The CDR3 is CATSRTSGGGTQFF. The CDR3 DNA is TGTGCCACCAGCCGGACTAGCGGGGGGGGAACGCAGTTCTTC.

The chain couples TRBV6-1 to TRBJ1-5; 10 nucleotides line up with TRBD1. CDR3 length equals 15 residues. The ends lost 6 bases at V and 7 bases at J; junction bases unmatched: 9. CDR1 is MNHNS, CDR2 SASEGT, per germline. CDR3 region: CASSGRDRGDQPQHF. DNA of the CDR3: TGTGCCAGCAGCGGCCGGGACAGGGGCGACCAGCCCCAGCATTTT.